This T cell receptor (beta chain) is drawn from a study of radiotherapy plus CTLA-4 blockade in lung cancer. Study at large: The study recorded objective responses in 15% to 20% of patients and disease control in 31%.

Clones were read by immunoSEQ multiplex PCR, and TCRdb kept only the in-frame ones, dropping some. The table lists about 24,000 clones, 71% of them singletons. V dropped 2 bases and J dropped 6 bases, with 6 bases sitting between them. The CDR3 runs to 12 residues. The germline CDR1 and CDR2 sequences are SGHTA and FQGNSA. Ipilimumab CTLA-4 blockade and focal radiation were given to patients with chemo-refractory metastatic non-small-cell lung cancer. This receptor was taken from a human donor with non-small cell lung cancer whose response to radiotherapy plus ipilimumab could not be evaluated. The sample consisted of peripheral blood, taken from a patient treated with radiotherapy plus ipilimumab. The rearrangement uses TRBV7-2 and TRBJ2-3; TRBD1 is a possible D gene (5 bases). The CDR3 DNA reads TGTGCCAGCAGCTTAAACAGGGATACGCAGTATTTT. It yields the protein CASSLNRDTQYF.